A single sample gave rise to the 9 T cell receptor beta chains below, sequenced in a study of cytomegalovirus exposure and HLA in healthy donors. Use of 60 Vbeta and 13 Jbeta primers characterized the PCR. Only in-frame clones appear in the TCRdb table, and some are missing; sequencing was by immunoSEQ multiplex PCR. The sample shows approximately 190,000 clones, 12% of them seen only once. Sequencing used PBMCs. These receptors originate from a man in his fifties or sixties in good health and CMV-seropositive.

V and J are TRBV5-4 and TRBJ2-3, with 8 bases that match TRBD2. J lost 7 bases, V lost 5 bases, and 12 bases had no gene match. The CDR3 contains 15 residues. Germline CDR1 reads SGHNT; CDR2 reads YYREEE (reference sequence). The CDR3 sequence is CASSSPGLGSNTQYF. The CDR3 DNA reads as TGTGCCAGCAGTTCACCGGGACTAGGGTCAAATACGCAGTATTTT.

This clone was detected only a few times. The chain uses TRBV30 and TRBJ1-2; D call uncertain. The CDR3 consists of 15 residues. Trimming shortened V by 0 bases and J by 5 bases, and 16 bases separated the two germline ends. Germline loops: CDR1 GTSNPN, CDR2 SVGIG (reference sequence). CDR3 sequence: CAWSVEEEGSYGYTF. The CDR3 DNA follows: TGTGCCTGGAGTGTGGAGGAAGAGGGTTCGTATGGCTACACCTTC. Combining the CDR3 with reference TRBV30 and TRBJ1-2 gives the whole variable domain SQTIHQWPATLVQPVGSPLSLECTVEGTSNPNLYWYRQAAGRGLQLLFYSVGIGQISSEVPQNLSASRPQDRQFILSSKKLLLSDSGFYLCAWSVEEEGSYGYTFGSGTRLTVV.

This rearrangement joins TRBV27 to TRBJ1-2; 7 bases are a match to TRBD1. J was trimmed by 5 bases and V by 4 bases; bases with no gene match: 7. The CDR3 runs 14 residues. CDR1 MNHEY and CDR2 SMNVEV come from the germline V gene (reference sequence). This chain's CDR3 is CASSSRDSVYGYTF. The DNA of the CDR3 is TGTGCCAGCAGTTCCCGGGACAGCGTGTATGGCTACACCTTC.

The sample holds a few counts of this clone. The chain has TRBV15 and TRBJ2-5; 12 bases are a match to TRBD2. CDR1 is LNHNV and CDR2 is YYDKDF in the germline V gene (reference sequence). This CDR3 spans 16 amino acids. The ends lost 1 base at V and 5 bases at J; junction bases unmatched: 5. The CDR3 sequence: CATSRGTSGAGETQYF. CDR3 in DNA: TGTGCCACCAGCAGAGGGACTAGCGGGGCGGGGGAGACCCAGTACTTC.

The gene calls are TRBV10-3 and TRBJ1-1, with D perhaps TRBD1 (6 bases). Germline values: CDR1 ENHRY, CDR2 SYGVKD. V was clipped by 0 bases and J by 2 bases, with 10 bases between them. This CDR3 contains 15 residues. CDR3 residues: CAISESGRGNTEAFF. For the CDR3, the DNA is TGTGCCATCAGTGAGTCGGGCAGGGGAAACACTGAAGCTTTCTTT.

CDR3 sequence reads: CASSQGTSGSLYQETQYF. CDR3 coding DNA: TGTGCCAGCAGTCAGGGGACTAGCGGCTCCTTATACCAAGAGACCCAGTACTTC. This chain connects TRBV28 to TRBJ2-5; 11 nucleotides align to TRBD2. CDR3 length: 18 residues. Germline CDR1 reads MDHEN; CDR2 reads SYDVKM. Trimming took 5 bases from V and 0 from J; bases not matched to a gene: 11.

The chain links TRBV9 to TRBJ2-5; TRBD2 aligns across 10 bases. Germline V gene data show CDR1 as SGDLS and CDR2 as YYNGEE. Germline trimming cut 4 bases from V and 0 bases from J; bases unmatched to any gene: 3. The CDR3 is 15 residues long. CDR3 sequence (DNA): TGTGCCAGCAGCCTTAGCGGGGGGTACCAAGAGACCCAGTACTTC. It specifies CASSLSGGYQETQYF.

This clone was seen a handful of times. This chain connects TRBV11-2 to TRBJ2-1; tentatively, D is TRBD1 (5 bases). The CDR3 has 16 amino acids. Germline values: CDR1 SGHAT, CDR2 FQNNGV. V was trimmed by 1 base and J by 6 bases, leaving 16 bases between them. Written as DNA, the CDR3 is TGTGCCAGCAGCTTAGTCCCTTCTGGGCAGGGCAATGAGCAGTTCTTC. Translation gives CASSLVPSGQGNEQFF.

In this sample, this clone turned up a few times. The genes are TRBV29-1 and TRBJ1-1; D possibly corresponds to TRBD1 (6 bases). The germline V and J ends were trimmed by 5 bases and 10 bases, with 11 bases remaining between them. This CDR3 region has 10 residues. Germline V gene sequence: CDR1 SQVTM, CDR2 ANQGSEA. The CDR3 DNA reads as TGCAGCGTTAGACAGGTCGGAGCTTTCTTT. Protein product: CSVRQVGAFF.